One and the same sample provided the 21 T cell receptor beta chains below, sequenced in a study of cytomegalovirus exposure and HLA in healthy donors. Both 60 Vbeta primers and 13 Jbeta primers went into the PCR. The repertoire was sequenced with immunoSEQ multiplex PCR; TCRdb's copy has only in-frame clones and lacks some. The table includes some 150,000 clones, 64% detected once. The material sequenced was PBMCs. The receptors derive from a woman under 40 in good health and CMV-seropositive.

This clone appeared a single time. Other nucleotide sequences in the sample specify the same CDR3. J is TRBJ2-5 and V is TRBV5-1; D not certain. The CDR3 runs to 11 residues. The germline V and J ends were trimmed by 2 bases and 4 bases, with 3 bases remaining between them. Germline values: CDR1 SGHRS, CDR2 YFSETQ. CDR3 sequence (DNA): TGCGCCAGCAGCTTCGGAGAGACCCAGTACTTC. It specifies CASSFGETQYF.

The gene calls are TRBV29-1 and TRBJ2-7; 10 bases match TRBD1. V was clipped by 5 bases and J by 0 bases; unmatched bases: 7. The CDR3 length is 15 residues. Germline loops: CDR1 SQVTM, CDR2 ANQGSEA. In DNA, the CDR3 is TGCAGCGTTCTCCCCGGGACAGGGGCCTCCTACGAGCAGTACTTC. As protein: CSVLPGTGASYEQYF.

The chain combines TRBV6-1 with TRBJ1-1, with D uncertain. The germline CDR1 and CDR2 sequences are MNHNS and SASEGT. V shed 2 bases and J shed 2 bases, with 9 bases lying between them. CDR3 size: 14 residues. The CDR3 coding sequence is TGTGCCAGCAGTGAAAAATTCCCAAACACTGAAGCTTTCTTT. Amino acid sequence: CASSEKFPNTEAFF.

A few counts support this clone. The chain joins TRBV28 to TRBJ1-2; 7 bases fit TRBD1. Germline V gene data show CDR1 as MDHEN and CDR2 as SYDVKM. V shed 5 bases and J 4 bases; nucleotides not matched to a gene: 10. The CDR3 extends over 15 amino acids. The CDR3 bases are TGTGCCAGCAGTCCCGGGGACAGTGAGACCTATGGCTACACCTTC. Its translation is CASSPGDSETYGYTF.

The V and J genes are TRBV13 and TRBJ2-1, with 9 bases lining up with TRBD2. The V gene end was trimmed by 5 bases and the J gene end by 3 bases; junction bases not matched to a gene: 8. Germline V CDR1 and CDR2: PRHDT, FYEKMQ (reference sequence). The CDR3 length is 16 residues. CDR3 sequence: CASSGGASGNYNEQFF. In nucleotides, the CDR3 is TGTGCCAGCAGCGGGGGGGCTAGCGGGAACTACAATGAGCAGTTCTTC.

The chain is built from TRBV7-9 and TRBJ2-3; the match to TRBD2 covers 10 bases. V shed 5 bases and J 0 bases; nucleotides not matched to a gene: 11. The CDR3 extends over 18 amino acids. Looked up from germline, CDR1 is SEHNR and CDR2 is FQNEAQ (reference sequence). CDR3 protein: CASSKIAGGFSSTDTQYF. The CDR3 DNA follows: TGTGCCAGCAGCAAGATAGCGGGAGGTTTCTCTAGCACAGATACGCAGTATTTT.

J is TRBJ1-1 and V is TRBV7-9; D unclear. This CDR3 has 12 amino acids. Germline lookup yields CDR1 SEHNR and CDR2 FQNEAQ (reference sequence). Trimming shortened V by 5 bases and J by 8 bases, and 12 bases separated the two germline ends. The CDR3 loop reads CASSPWEAEAFF. In nucleotides, the CDR3 is TGTGCCAGCAGCCCCTGGGAGGCCGAAGCTTTCTTT.

The rearrangement uses TRBV27 and TRBJ1-2; the D gene is possibly TRBD1 (5 bases). V was trimmed by 6 bases and J by 3 bases, leaving 14 bases between them. This CDR3 is 14 amino acids long. The germline V gene has CDR1 MNHEY and CDR2 SMNVEV (reference sequence). The CDR3 reads CASSPGGTHYGYTF. In nucleotides, the CDR3 is TGTGCCAGCAGCCCCGGGGGGACGCACTATGGCTACACCTTC.

This clone was seen more than once but under ten times. The gene calls are TRBV13 and TRBJ1-3; D gene uncertain. V was shortened by 1 base and J by 4 bases, with 14 bases between the two germline ends. The germline V gene has CDR1 PRHDT and CDR2 FYEKMQ (reference sequence). CDR3 length equals 16 residues. DNA of the CDR3: TGTGCCAGCAGCTTAGCCTTGCCAGCGAAAGGAAACACCATATATTTT. Protein product: CASSLALPAKGNTIYF.

This clone was seen more than once but under ten times. This CDR3 is also generated by other DNA sequences in the sample. The gene calls are TRBV5-8 and TRBJ1-2, with a possible D match to TRBD1 (5 bases). Germline V gene lookup returns CDR1 SGHTS and CDR2 YDEGEE. The CDR3 sequence is 15 residues long. Trimming pared 0 bases from V and 8 bases from J, leaving 17 bases between. DNA for the CDR3: TGTGCCAGCAGCTTGGGCAATGTACTCAGGGCGGGCTACACCTTC. Protein product: CASSLGNVLRAGYTF.

This clone was seen more than once but under ten times. This sequence joins TRBV5-1 and TRBJ2-3; 8 bases fit TRBD2. This CDR3 is 15 amino acids long. V trimming: 4 bases; J trimming: 0 bases; junction bases outside the gene matches: 4. Germline CDR1 SGHRS, CDR2 YFSETQ. The CDR3 sequence is CASSGSGTSTDTQYF. DNA for the CDR3: TGCGCCAGCAGCGGTAGCGGGACTAGCACAGATACGCAGTATTTT.

This clone was observed a few times. V usage is TRBV2 and J usage is TRBJ2-7, with 7 nucleotides matching TRBD2. Germline V lookup: CDR1 SNHLY, CDR2 FYNNEI. The V gene end was trimmed by 2 bases and the J gene end by 1 base; junction bases not matched to a gene: 11. CDR3 length equals 17 residues. DNA of the CDR3: TGTGCCAGCAGTGAATGGTGGGGCGGGGGTTCGTCCTACGAGCAGTACTTC. This gives the protein CASSEWWGGGSSYEQYF.

The chain links TRBV6-5 to TRBJ1-1; D perhaps matches TRBD1 (5 bases). The CDR3 is 14 amino acids. Trimming stripped 2 bases from V and 1 base from J, with 8 bases between. Germline assignment: CDR1 MNHEY and CDR2 SVGAGI. CDR3 protein: CASSYAGPNTEAFF. CDR3 bases: TGTGCCAGCAGTTACGCGGGGCCGAACACTGAAGCTTTCTTT.

This chain joins TRBV19 and TRBJ1-2; TRBD1 aligns across 7 bases. J lost 4 bases, V lost 3 bases, and 11 bases had no gene match. Germline assignment: CDR1 LNHDA and CDR2 SQIVND (reference sequence). This CDR3 comprises 16 residues. This CDR3 reads CASSMMSGGAIYGYTF. The CDR3 nucleotides are TGTGCCAGTAGTATGATGTCAGGGGGAGCCATCTATGGCTACACCTTC.

The chain couples TRBV5-1 to TRBJ2-2; D ambiguous. This CDR3 is built from 14 residues. Per the germline V gene, CDR1 is SGHRS and CDR2 is YFSETQ. V was pared by 5 bases and J by 0 bases, with 8 bases between. CDR3 coding DNA: TGCGCCAGCAGATACAACGCGAACACCGGGGAGCTGTTTTTT. Encoded protein: CASRYNANTGELFF.

CDR3 coding DNA: TGTGCCAGCAGCCCCGGTGCTAACTATGGCTACACCTTC. Residues: CASSPGANYGYTF. The rearrangement uses TRBV14 and TRBJ1-2; no definite D call. Trimming shortened V by 4 bases and J by 0 bases, and 6 bases separated the two germline ends. The CDR3 length is 13 residues. The germline CDR1 and CDR2 sequences are SGHDN and FVKESK.

This clone was seen more than once but under ten times. The chain combines TRBV2 with TRBJ2-5; D unresolved. Matching the DNA end better, TRBJ2-7 makes the J call doubtful. The CDR3 loop spans 15 amino acids. CDR1 is SNHLY, CDR2 FYNNEI, per germline. The CDR3 here is CASSEEKIGAYEQYF. CDR3 DNA sequence: TGTGCCAGCAGTGAGGAGAAAATTGGAGCCTACGAGCAGTACTTC.

The chain recombines TRBV27 with TRBJ1-2; no clear D gene. The CDR3 covers 13 residues. The germline gives CDR1 MNHEY, CDR2 SMNVEV (reference sequence). Deletions cut 2 bases from V and 3 bases from J, with 7 bases between. DNA for the CDR3: TGTGCCAGCAGTTTAGCGGCGGACTATGGCTACACCTTC. It specifies CASSLAADYGYTF.

Details on this clone: Other DNA sequences in this sample translate to the same CDR3. This chain uses TRBV2 with TRBJ1-5; 10 bases align to TRBD1. This CDR3 has 14 amino acids. CDR1 is SNHLY and CDR2 is FYNNEI in the germline V gene. V shed 6 bases, J shed 3 bases, and the junction held 2 bases outside the gene matches. The DNA of the CDR3 is TGTGCCAGCAGGGACAGGGGGGTCAATCAGCCCCAGCATTTT. Protein: CASRDRGVNQPQHF.

This clone was recorded only once. The chain couples TRBV2 to TRBJ1-1; unclear D gene. CDR1 SNHLY and CDR2 FYNNEI come from the germline V gene. V dropped 5 bases and J dropped 2 bases, with 9 bases sitting between them. The CDR3 covers 13 residues. The CDR3 spells CASSITPNTEAFF. The CDR3 DNA reads TGTGCCAGCAGTATTACTCCCAACACTGAAGCTTTCTTT.

The chain couples TRBV29-1 to TRBJ1-5; D is possibly TRBD1 (5 bases). V was cut by 1 base and J by 0 bases, with 13 bases left in between. There are 16 residues in the CDR3. In germline, CDR1 is SQVTM, CDR2 ANQGSEA. The CDR3 here is CSVEGCNRNSNQPQHF. The CDR3 DNA sequence: TGCAGCGTTGAAGGGTGTAACAGGAATAGCAATCAGCCCCAGCATTTT.